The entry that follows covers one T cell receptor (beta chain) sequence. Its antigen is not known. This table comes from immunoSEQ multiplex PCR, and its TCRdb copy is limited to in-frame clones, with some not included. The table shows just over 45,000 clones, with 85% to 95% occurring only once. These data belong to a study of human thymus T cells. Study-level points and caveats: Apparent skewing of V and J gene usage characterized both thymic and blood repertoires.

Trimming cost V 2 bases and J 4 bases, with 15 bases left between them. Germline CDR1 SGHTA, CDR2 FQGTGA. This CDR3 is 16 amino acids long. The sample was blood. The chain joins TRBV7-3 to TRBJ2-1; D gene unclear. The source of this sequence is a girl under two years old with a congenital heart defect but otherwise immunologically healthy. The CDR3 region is CASSLRDPGFYNEQFF. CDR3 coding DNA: TGTGCCAGCAGCTTACGTGACCCCGGGTTTTACAATGAGCAGTTCTTC.